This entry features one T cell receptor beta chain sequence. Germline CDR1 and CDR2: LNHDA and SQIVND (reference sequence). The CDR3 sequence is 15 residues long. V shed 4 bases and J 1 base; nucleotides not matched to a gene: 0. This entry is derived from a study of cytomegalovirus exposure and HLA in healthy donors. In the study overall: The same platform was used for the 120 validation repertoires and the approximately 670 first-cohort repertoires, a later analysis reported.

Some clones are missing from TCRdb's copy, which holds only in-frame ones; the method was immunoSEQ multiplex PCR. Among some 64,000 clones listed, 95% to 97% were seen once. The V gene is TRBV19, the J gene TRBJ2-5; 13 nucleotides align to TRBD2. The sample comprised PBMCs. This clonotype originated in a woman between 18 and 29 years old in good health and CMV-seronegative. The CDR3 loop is CASSRLAGGQETQYF. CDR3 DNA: TGTGCCAGTAGTAGACTAGCGGGGGGCCAAGAGACCCAGTACTTC.